This is a list of T cell receptor beta chains from one sample in a study of shared clonotypes between healthy human individuals. Generated by immunoSEQ multiplex PCR, the TCRdb table keeps only in-frame clones and is missing some. This sample yields about 2.1 million clones, of which approximately 92% are seen a single time; more than 1.5% belongs to the top ten. The specimen was naive CD8+ T cells from PBMCs. These receptors all come from a man between 18 and 29 years old in good health. Some clones in this sample may be carry-over from other donors' samples. Both conserved end residues are part of each CDR3. A D gene is named only where the DNA matches it firmly. Part of the rows lack a size; the others show once, few, many or a class for expanded clones.

TRBJ2-2 TRBV29-1 . . CSVVGLDTGELFF TGCAGCGTTGTAGGGTTGGACACCGGGGAGCTGTTTTTT
TRBJ1-2 TRBV14 . . CASSLTRAPNYGYTF TGTGCCAGCAGCCTCACCCGGGCCCCTAACTATGGCTACACCTTC
TRBJ1-5 TRBV19 . . CASRGDRSQPQHF TGTGCCAGTCGGGGGGACCGGAGTCAGCCCCAGCATTTT
TRBJ2-7 TRBV9 . . CASSVHHAGEGF TGTGCCAGCAGCGTTCATCATGCAGGTGAGGGTTTC
TRBJ2-3 TRBV19 TRBD2 . CASSLRGSGAGTDTQYF TGTGCCAGTAGTTTGAGGGGAAGCGGGGCTGGCACAGATACGCAGTATTTT
TRBJ1-1 TRBV30 . few CAAWGMNTEAFF TGTGCCGCCTGGGGGATGAACACTGAAGCTTTCTTT
TRBJ2-5 TRBV5-4 . . CASSLASALGETQYF TGTGCCAGCAGCTTAGCTAGCGCCCTTGGAGAGACCCAGTACTTC
TRBJ1-1 TRBV28 TRBD1 . CASSLNRGSPEAFF TGTGCCAGCAGTTTGAACAGGGGAAGTCCTGAAGCTTTCTTT
TRBJ1-1 TRBV10-2 TRBD1 few CASIGGATEAFF TGCGCCAGCATAGGGGGCGCCACTGAAGCTTTCTTT
TRBJ1-2 TRBV19 . . CASSTGPNYGYTF TGTGCCAGCAGTACAGGACCTAACTATGGCTACACCTTC
TRBJ2-2 TRBV4-2 . . CASSQVGLAGELFF TGTGCCAGCAGCCAAGTAGGCCTCGCCGGGGAGCTGTTTTTT
TRBJ2-7 TRBV11-2 TRBD1 . CASSPTGQGWLEQYF TGTGCCAGCAGCCCAACTGGACAGGGGTGGCTCGAGCAGTACTTC
TRBJ2-7 TRBV7-2 TRBD1 . CASSTRTGGDEQYF TGTGCCAGCAGCACCCGGACAGGGGGCGACGAGCAGTACTTC
TRBJ1-1 TRBV28 . few CASSLGNTEAFF TGTGCCAGCAGTTTGGGCAACACTGAAGCTTTCTTT
TRBJ1-4 TRBV11-2 . once CASSVTPLVEEATNEKLFF TGTGCCAGCAGCGTCACCCCCTTGGTGGAGGAGGCAACTAATGAAAAACTGTTTTTT
TRBJ2-1 TRBV25-1 . . CASSDLRAHYNEQFF TGTGCCAGCAGTGATCTACGGGCGCACTACAATGAGCAGTTCTTC
TRBJ2-7 TRBV5-1 TRBD2 . CASSLFRDSGTSPSLGLYEQYF TGCGCCAGCAGCTTGTTCCGCGATAGCGGGACTAGTCCCTCATTGGGGCTTTACGAGCAGTACTTC
TRBJ2-7 TRBV28 TRBD1 . CASDRQGDSYEQYF TGTGCCAGCGACAGACAGGGGGACTCCTACGAGCAGTACTTC
TRBJ2-1 TRBV7-9 . . CASSPGQYNEQFF TGTGCCAGCAGCCCAGGACAGTACAATGAGCAGTTCTTC
TRBJ1-1 TRBV9 . . CASSPGGSAAEAFF TGTGCCAGCAGCCCGGGTGGGAGTGCCGCTGAAGCTTTCTTT
TRBJ2-7 TRBV5-1 TRBD2 . CASRPGLDPYEQYF TGCGCCAGCAGGCCGGGACTAGACCCCTACGAGCAGTACTTC
TRBJ2-3 TRBV2 . . CASRVRLGSTDTQYF TGTGCCAGCAGGGTCCGACTAGGGAGCACAGATACGCAGTATTTT
TRBJ1-1 TRBV27 . . CASSLVGTPGTEAFF TGTGCCAGCAGTTTAGTGGGGACCCCAGGCACTGAAGCTTTCTTT
TRBJ2-5 TRBV19 . . CASSLPIGNSKTQYF TGTGCCAGTAGTCTCCCGATCGGGAATTCTAAGACCCAGTACTTC
TRBJ2-7 TRBV9 TRBD2 once CASSPHGGGSYEQYF TGTGCCAGCAGCCCTCACGGGGGGGGCTCCTACGAGCAGTACTTC
TRBJ1-3 TRBV7-9 . . CASSSKPPSGNTIYF TGTGCCAGCAGCTCAAAGCCTCCCTCTGGAAACACCATATATTTT
TRBJ1-4 TRBV19 TRBD1 once CASSIAPRTGENEKLFF TGTGCCAGTAGTATAGCCCCTCGGACAGGGGAAAATGAAAAACTGTTTTTT
TRBJ2-1 TRBV19 TRBD2 . CASRIIAGGLNEQFF TGTGCCAGTAGGATTATAGCGGGAGGGCTCAATGAGCAGTTCTTC
TRBJ2-2 TRBV19 . . CASSIGLAGRTGELFF TGTGCCAGTAGTATAGGACTGGCCGGCCGCACCGGGGAGCTGTTTTTT
TRBJ2-7 TRBV5-1 . . CASSLERQGSSYEQYF TGCGCCAGCAGCTTGGAAAGGCAGGGCAGCTCCTACGAGCAGTACTTC
TRBJ1-5 TRBV4-1 . . CASSQEVGGYQPQHF TGCGCCAGCAGCCAAGAAGTGGGGGGTTATCAGCCCCAGCATTTT
TRBJ2-7 TRBV9 . once CASSVGGFSTYEQYF TGTGCCAGCAGCGTAGGGGGGTTTTCCACCTACGAGCAGTACTTC
TRBJ2-5 TRBV5-5 . . CASSLRGALETQYF TGTGCCAGCAGCCTACGGGGGGCTCTGGAGACCCAGTACTTC
TRBJ2-7 TRBV9 TRBD1 . CASGAPGQGRDEQYF TGTGCCAGCGGAGCCCCGGGACAGGGACGCGACGAGCAGTACTTC
TRBJ2-3 TRBV9 . . CASSVAGTWPDTQYF TGTGCCAGCAGCGTAGCCGGGACATGGCCAGATACGCAGTATTTT
TRBJ1-2 TRBV27 . . CASSLRGAGYGYTF TGTGCCAGCAGCCTCCGGGGGGCAGGCTATGGCTACACCTTC
TRBJ2-3 TRBV11-3 . . CASSLNFLGRPDTDTQYF TGTGCCAGCAGCTTAAACTTTCTTGGCCGACCAGACACAGATACGCAGTATTTT
TRBJ1-2 TRBV6-5 . . CASSYSVGSGLGYTF TGTGCCAGCAGTTACTCGGTTGGGTCAGGGCTTGGCTACACCTTC
TRBJ1-4 TRBV7-6 . . CASSLTAGTNEKLFF TGTGCCAGCAGCTTGACCGCTGGAACTAATGAAAAACTGTTTTTT
TRBJ2-5 TRBV28 TRBD1 . CASKTSDRGEETQYF TGTGCCAGCAAAACGTCGGACAGGGGAGAAGAGACCCAGTACTTC
TRBJ2-1 TRBV9 . . CASSVGSSNEQFF TGTGCCAGCAGCGTAGGTAGTAGCAATGAGCAGTTCTTC
TRBJ2-7 TRBV21-1 . . CASSLPLGEGAIHEQYF TGTGCCAGCAGCCTCCCCCTGGGCGAGGGGGCGATCCACGAGCAGTACTTC